These 14 T cell receptor beta chains were all obtained from the same sample, sequenced in a study of graft-versus-host responses after intestinal transplantation. These receptors have no known antigen. Assay: immunoSEQ multiplex PCR; the TCRdb copy retains only in-frame clones and omits some. The data contain approximately 86,000 clones, 91% of them singletons. Sequencing used unstimulated CD4+ T cells sorted from spleen or lymph node cells, obtained before intestinal transplant. The origin of the receptors is a human donor who received an intestinal transplant.

This chain links TRBV18 with TRBJ2-7, with TRBD2 identical over 9 bases. J lost 5 bases, V lost 5 bases, and 7 bases had no gene match. Germline CDR1 and CDR2: KGHSH and LQKENI. This CDR3 has 14 amino acids. The CDR3 loop reads CASSEGAGGDEQYF. CDR3 nucleotide sequence: TGTGCCAGCTCAGAGGGAGCGGGGGGTGACGAGCAGTACTTC.

The rearrangement links TRBV18 to TRBJ2-7; 11 positions match TRBD2. Trimming at V came to 3 bases and at J to 2 bases, leaving 3 bases not matched to a gene. Per germline, CDR1 KGHSH and CDR2 LQKENI. The CDR3 consists of 15 residues. The CDR3 nucleotides are TGTGCCAGCTCACCCACTAGCGGGGGAACCTACGAGCAGTACTTC. Translating it yields CASSPTSGGTYEQYF.

The chain carries TRBV19 and TRBJ1-1; weak D call: TRBD1 (5 bases). V was cut by 4 bases and J by 2 bases, with 8 bases left in between. Per germline, CDR1 LNHDA and CDR2 SQIVND (reference sequence). This CDR3 comprises 13 residues. The CDR3, as DNA: TGTGCCAGTAGTAGTACAGGTAACACTGAAGCTTTCTTT. Its protein product is CASSSTGNTEAFF.

The V gene is TRBV10-1, the J gene TRBJ2-7; 9 bases fit TRBD1. Trimming cost V 5 bases and J 2 bases; bases outside gene matches: 4. This CDR3 comprises 14 residues. Germline lookup yields CDR1 WNHNN and CDR2 SYGVQD (reference sequence). Here the CDR3 DNA reads TGCGCCAGCAGTCCTAACAGGGGGCCCTACGAGCAGTACTTC. This translates into CASSPNRGPYEQYF.

The genes are TRBV7-2 and TRBJ2-3; D is perhaps TRBD2 (6 bases). Germline V gives CDR1 SGHTA, CDR2 FQGNSA. V lost 0 bases, J lost 6 bases, and 10 bases lay in between. The CDR3 is 14 residues long. Here the CDR3 DNA reads TGTGCCAGCAGCTTAGCTAGCGGAGGGGATACGCAGTATTTT. Protein sequence: CASSLASGGDTQYF. The variable domain in full, with the rest retrieved from reference TRBV7-2 and TRBJ2-3, is GAGVSQSPSNKVTEKGKDVELRCDPISGHTALYWYRQSLGQGLEFLIYFQGNSAPDKSGLPSDRFSAERTGGSVSTLTIQRTQQEDSAVYLCASSLASGGDTQYFGPGTRLTVL.

The CDR3 spells CASSTAGTAGLYTF. For the CDR3, the DNA is TGCGCCAGCAGCACTGCCGGGACAGCCGGCCTCTACACCTTC. The chain employs TRBV5-1 and TRBJ1-2; 7 nucleotides agree with TRBD1. After removal of 4 bases from V and 10 bases from J, the junction contained 13 bases not matched to a gene. CDR1 is SGHRS, CDR2 YFSETQ, per germline. The CDR3 has 14 amino acids.

V usage is TRBV6-5 and J usage is TRBJ2-2; D possibly corresponds to TRBD1 (5 bases). This CDR3 has 16 residues. V was shortened by 2 bases and J by 0 bases, with 10 bases between the two germline ends. Germline V gene lookup returns CDR1 MNHEY and CDR2 SVGAGI. CDR3 DNA: TGTGCCAGCAGTTACCCAGGGCCCGCGAACACCGGGGAGCTGTTTTTT. Amino acid sequence: CASSYPGPANTGELFF.

This chain connects TRBV2 to TRBJ2-7, with D unresolved. This CDR3 region has 13 residues. Trimming took 7 bases from V and 2 from J, leaving 12 bases between them. Germline loops: CDR1 SNHLY, CDR2 FYNNEI. The CDR3 loop is CASKQTRAYEQYF. CDR3 nucleotides: TGTGCCAGCAAACAAACACGGGCCTACGAGCAGTACTTC. Full variable domain (rest looked up from reference TRBV2 and TRBJ2-7): EPEVTQTPSHQVTQMGQEVILRCVPISNHLYFYWYRQILGQKVEFLVSFYNNEISEKSEIFDDQFSVERPDGSNFTLKIRSTKLEDSAMYFCASKQTRAYEQYFGPGTRLTVT.

The CDR3 sequence is CASSSRAAYEQYF. The DNA of the CDR3 is TGTGCCAGCTCATCGCGGGCGGCCTACGAGCAGTACTTC. The rearrangement joins TRBV18 to TRBJ2-7; possible D gene TRBD2, 5 bases. V gave up 5 bases and J gave up 2 bases, with 10 bases separating them. CDR1 KGHSH and CDR2 LQKENI come from the germline V gene. The CDR3 sequence is 13 residues long.

The V gene is TRBV6-1, the J gene TRBJ1-4; 7 bases are shared with TRBD1. The CDR3 contains 17 residues. The V segment lost 3 bases and the J segment 0 bases; nucleotides outside the gene matches: 7. The germline gives CDR1 MNHNS, CDR2 SASEGT. The CDR3: CASSDYRGRATNEKLFF. Written as DNA, the CDR3 is TGTGCCAGCAGTGACTACAGGGGCCGTGCAACTAATGAAAAACTGTTTTTT.

This chain links TRBV6-5 with TRBJ1-2; D is possibly TRBD1 (6 bases). This CDR3 region has 13 residues. V lost 6 bases and J 5 bases, leaving 13 bases between the germline ends. Germline-derived CDR1 and CDR2 are MNHEY and SVGAGI. For the CDR3, the DNA is TGTGCCAGCAGGTCGCCAGGGGATTATGGCTACACCTTC. Encoded protein: CASRSPGDYGYTF.

The chain recombines TRBV27 with TRBJ1-1; 7 bases line up with TRBD1. Germline V CDR1 and CDR2: MNHEY, SMNVEV (reference sequence). The V segment lost 0 bases and the J segment 0 bases; nucleotides outside the gene matches: 7. This CDR3 has 17 residues. The CDR3 sequence is CASSLSRGTAVNTEAFF. CDR3 sequence (DNA): TGTGCCAGCAGTTTATCAAGAGGGACAGCGGTGAACACTGAAGCTTTCTTT.

The chain links TRBV4-3 to TRBJ2-2; TRBD2 is a possible D gene (6 bases). The germline V gene encodes CDR1 LGHNA and CDR2 YSLEER. Trimming left V 3 bases short and J 0 bases short, with 11 bases between. The CDR3 spans 16 residues. The CDR3 region is CASSQVGLTNTGELFF. CDR3 DNA sequence: TGCGCCAGCAGCCAGGTGGGACTTACGAACACCGGGGAGCTGTTTTTT.

The genes are TRBV9 and TRBJ1-1; TRBD1 aligns across 11 bases. The CDR3 covers 19 residues. The J segment lost 0 bases and the V segment lost 2 bases, leaving 12 bases of the junction unmatched. Germline V CDR1 and CDR2: SGDLS, YYNGEE. The CDR3 here is CASSVRPGQGVILNTEAFF. DNA of the CDR3: TGTGCCAGCAGCGTGAGACCGGGACAGGGGGTGATTTTGAACACTGAAGCTTTCTTT.